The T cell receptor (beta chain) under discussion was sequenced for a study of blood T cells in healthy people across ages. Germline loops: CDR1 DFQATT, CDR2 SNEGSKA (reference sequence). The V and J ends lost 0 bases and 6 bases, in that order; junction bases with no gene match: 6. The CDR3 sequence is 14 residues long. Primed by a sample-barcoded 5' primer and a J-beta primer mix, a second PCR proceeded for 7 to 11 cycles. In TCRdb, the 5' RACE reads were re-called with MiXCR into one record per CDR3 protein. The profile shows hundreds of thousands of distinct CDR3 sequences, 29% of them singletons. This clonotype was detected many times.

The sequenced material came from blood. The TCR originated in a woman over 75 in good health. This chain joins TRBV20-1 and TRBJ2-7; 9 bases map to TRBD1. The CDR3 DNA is TGCAGTGCTAGAGATCCCGACAGGGGGGGCGAGCAGTACTTC. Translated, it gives CSARDPDRGGEQYF.